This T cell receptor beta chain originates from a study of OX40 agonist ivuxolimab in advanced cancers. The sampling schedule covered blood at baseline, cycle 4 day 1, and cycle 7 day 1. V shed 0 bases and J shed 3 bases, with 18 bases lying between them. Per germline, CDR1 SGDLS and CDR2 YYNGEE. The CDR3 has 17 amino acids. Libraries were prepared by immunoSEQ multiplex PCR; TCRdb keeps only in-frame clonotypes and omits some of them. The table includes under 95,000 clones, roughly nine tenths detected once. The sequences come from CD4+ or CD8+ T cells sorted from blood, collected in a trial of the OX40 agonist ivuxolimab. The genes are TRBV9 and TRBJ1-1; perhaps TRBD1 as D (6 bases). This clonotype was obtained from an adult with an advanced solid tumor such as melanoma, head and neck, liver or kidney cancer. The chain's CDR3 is CASSVVDSGADYTEAFF. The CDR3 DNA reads TGTGCCAGCAGCGTAGTCGATTCGGGGGCAGACTACACTGAAGCTTTCTTT. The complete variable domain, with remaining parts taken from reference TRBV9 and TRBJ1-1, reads DSGVTQTPKHLITATGQRVTLRCSPRSGDLSVYWYQQSLDQGLQFLIQYYNGEERAKGNILERFSAQQFPDLHSELNLSSLELGDSALYFCASSVVDSGADYTEAFFGQGTRLTVV.